The 6 T cell receptor beta chains reported below all come from one sample, sequenced in a study of blood T cell repertoires in COVID-19. Generated by immunoSEQ multiplex PCR, the TCRdb table keeps only in-frame clones and is missing some. The sample contains 95,000 to 100,000 clones, roughly 90% of which appear only once. The specimen was peripheral blood. These receptors all come from a human donor with COVID-19, enrolled during active disease. The donor label of this sample is uncertain.

The chain employs TRBV6-1 and TRBJ1-2; weak D call: TRBD1 (5 bases). Trimming shortened V by 3 bases and J by 7 bases, and 12 bases separated the two germline ends. Germline lookup yields CDR1 MNHNS and CDR2 SASEGT. There are 13 residues in the CDR3. CDR3 sequence (DNA): TGTGCCAGCAGTGAGGCGGGACTGTCTGGCTACACCTTC. It yields the protein CASSEAGLSGYTF.

The chain is built from TRBV11-3 and TRBJ1-2; D possibly corresponds to TRBD1 (5 bases). This CDR3 has 13 residues. Trimming removed 1 base at V and 6 bases at J, with 9 bases between. The V gene's germline CDR1 is SGHNT and CDR2 YENEEA. CDR3 DNA: TGTGCCAGCAGCTTAGGCCAGGGTGATGGCTACACCTTC. The encoded protein is CASSLGQGDGYTF.

The rearrangement joins TRBV27 to TRBJ1-3; no definite D call. Trimming left V 3 bases short and J 2 bases short, with 8 bases between. This CDR3 has 14 residues. Germline V lookup: CDR1 MNHEY, CDR2 SMNVEV (reference sequence). CDR3 nucleotide sequence: TGTGCCAGCAGTTTGTTGGGAGCTGGAAACACCATATATTTT. Protein: CASSLLGAGNTIYF.

The chain combines TRBV3-1 (or the pseudogene TRBV3-2) with TRBJ2-5; D not resolved. This CDR3 comprises 13 residues. Germline V gene sequence: CDR1 LGHDT, CDR2 YNNKEL (reference sequence). The V and J ends lost 1 base and 5 bases respectively, with 8 bases between them. The CDR3 loop reads CASSQGRRETQYF. As DNA, the CDR3 is TGTGCCAGCAGCCAAGGACGGCGGGAGACCCAGTACTTC.

The chain is built from TRBV7-8 and TRBJ1-5; tentatively, D is TRBD1 (6 bases). V dropped 5 bases and J dropped 1 base, with 15 bases sitting between them. The CDR3 has 16 residues. Germline V gives CDR1 SGHVS, CDR2 FQNEAQ. In DNA, the CDR3 is TGTGCCAGCAGCCGAGAGGGGGGGCGAAGCAATCAGCCCCAGCATTTT. This encodes CASSREGGRSNQPQHF.

This clone was counted a few times. In DNA form, the CDR3 reads TGCGCCAGCAGCTTACTTCGGGCGAGGGATGAGCAGTTCTTC. Its translation is CASSLLRARDEQFF. The chain combines TRBV5-1 with TRBJ2-1; weak D call: TRBD2 (5 bases). Germline V gene data show CDR1 as SGHRS and CDR2 as YFSETQ. The ends were cut back, 2 bases at V and 8 bases at J, with 14 bases in the middle. This CDR3 is 14 amino acids long.